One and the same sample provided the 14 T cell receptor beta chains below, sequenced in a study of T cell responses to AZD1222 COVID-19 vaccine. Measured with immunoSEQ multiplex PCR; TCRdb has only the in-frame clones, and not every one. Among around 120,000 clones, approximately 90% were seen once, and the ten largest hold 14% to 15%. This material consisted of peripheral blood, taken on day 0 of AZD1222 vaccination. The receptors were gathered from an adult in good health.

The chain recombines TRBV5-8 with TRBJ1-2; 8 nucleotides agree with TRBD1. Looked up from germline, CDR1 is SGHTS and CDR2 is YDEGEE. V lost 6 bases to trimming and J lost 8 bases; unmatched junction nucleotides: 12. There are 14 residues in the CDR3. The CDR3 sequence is CASKPETGAEGYTF. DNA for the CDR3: TGTGCCAGCAAGCCGGAGACAGGGGCAGAGGGCTACACCTTC.

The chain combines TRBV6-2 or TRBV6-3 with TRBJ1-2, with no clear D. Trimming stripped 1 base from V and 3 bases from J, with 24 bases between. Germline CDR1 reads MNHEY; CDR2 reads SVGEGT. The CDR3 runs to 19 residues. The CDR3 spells CASSYYPGRSRGPDYGYTF. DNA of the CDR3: TGTGCCAGCAGTTACTACCCTGGCAGGAGCCGAGGTCCGGACTATGGCTACACCTTC.

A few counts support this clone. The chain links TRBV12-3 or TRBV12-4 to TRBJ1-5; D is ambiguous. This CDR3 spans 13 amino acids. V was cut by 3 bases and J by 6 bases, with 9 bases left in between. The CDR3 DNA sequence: TGTGCCAGCAGTTTTTCAACCGGTCAGCCCCAGCATTTT. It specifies CASSFSTGQPQHF.

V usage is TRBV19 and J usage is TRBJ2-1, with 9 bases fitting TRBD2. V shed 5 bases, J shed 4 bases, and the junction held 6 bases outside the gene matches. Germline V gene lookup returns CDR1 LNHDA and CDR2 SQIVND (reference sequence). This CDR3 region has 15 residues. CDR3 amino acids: CASSPEAGGYNEQFF. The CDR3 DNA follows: TGTGCCAGTAGTCCCGAGGCGGGGGGGTACAATGAGCAGTTCTTC.

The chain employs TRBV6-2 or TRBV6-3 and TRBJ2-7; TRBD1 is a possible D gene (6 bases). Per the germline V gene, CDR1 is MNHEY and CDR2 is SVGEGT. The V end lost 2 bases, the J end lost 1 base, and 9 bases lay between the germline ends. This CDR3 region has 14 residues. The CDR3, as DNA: TGTGCCAGCAGTTACCGACAGGTATCCTACGAGCAGTACTTC. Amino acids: CASSYRQVSYEQYF.

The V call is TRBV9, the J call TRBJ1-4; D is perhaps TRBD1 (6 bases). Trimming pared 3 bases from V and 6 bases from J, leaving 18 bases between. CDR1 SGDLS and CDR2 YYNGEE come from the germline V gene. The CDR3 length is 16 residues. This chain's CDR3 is CASSASPGQGYEKLFF. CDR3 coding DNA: TGTGCCAGCAGCGCATCACCGGGACAAGGCTATGAAAAACTGTTTTTT.

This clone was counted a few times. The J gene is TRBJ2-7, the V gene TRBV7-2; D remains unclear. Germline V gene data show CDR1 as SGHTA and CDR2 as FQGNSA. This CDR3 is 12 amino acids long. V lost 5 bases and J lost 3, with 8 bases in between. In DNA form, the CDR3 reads TGTGCCAGCAGCCGGTCTAGCTACGAGCAGTACTTC. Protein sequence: CASSRSSYEQYF.

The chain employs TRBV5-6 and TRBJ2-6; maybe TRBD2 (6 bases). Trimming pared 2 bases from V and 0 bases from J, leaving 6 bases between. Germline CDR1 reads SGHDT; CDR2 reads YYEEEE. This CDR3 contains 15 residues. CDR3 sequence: CASSFGGSGANVLTF. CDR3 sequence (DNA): TGTGCCAGCAGCTTCGGGGGCTCTGGGGCCAACGTCCTGACTTTC.

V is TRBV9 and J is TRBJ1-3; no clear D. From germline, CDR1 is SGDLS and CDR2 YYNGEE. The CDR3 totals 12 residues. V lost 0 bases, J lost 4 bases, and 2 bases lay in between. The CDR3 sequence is CASSVGGNTIYF. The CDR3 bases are TGTGCCAGCAGCGTAGGAGGAAACACCATATATTTT.

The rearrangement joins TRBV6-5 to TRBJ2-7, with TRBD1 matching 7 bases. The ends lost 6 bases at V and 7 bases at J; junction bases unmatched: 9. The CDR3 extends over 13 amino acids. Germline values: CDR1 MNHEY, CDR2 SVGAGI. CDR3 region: CASRPTGFEEQYF. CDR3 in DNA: TGTGCCAGCAGACCGACAGGGTTCGAGGAGCAGTACTTC.

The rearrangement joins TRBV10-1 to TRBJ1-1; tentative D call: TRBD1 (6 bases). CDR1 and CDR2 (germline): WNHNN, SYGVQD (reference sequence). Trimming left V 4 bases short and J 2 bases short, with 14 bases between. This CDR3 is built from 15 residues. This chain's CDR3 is CASSASGQPNTEAFF. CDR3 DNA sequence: TGCGCCAGCAGTGCCTCGGGACAACCTAACACTGAAGCTTTCTTT.

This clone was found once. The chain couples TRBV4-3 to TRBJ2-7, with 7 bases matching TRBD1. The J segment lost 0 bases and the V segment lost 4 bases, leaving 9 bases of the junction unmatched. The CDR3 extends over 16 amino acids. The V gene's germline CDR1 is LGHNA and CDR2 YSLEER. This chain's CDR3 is CASSLHPGTASYEQYF. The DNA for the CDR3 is TGCGCCAGCAGCCTCCACCCGGGGACAGCCTCCTACGAGCAGTACTTC.

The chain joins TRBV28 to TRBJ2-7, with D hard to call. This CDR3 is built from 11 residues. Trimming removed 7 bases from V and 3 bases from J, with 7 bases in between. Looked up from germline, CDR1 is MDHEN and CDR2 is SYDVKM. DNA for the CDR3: TGTGCCAGCAATACTAACTACGAGCAGTACTTC. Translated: CASNTNYEQYF. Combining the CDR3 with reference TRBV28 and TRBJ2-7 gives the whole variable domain DVKVTQSSRYLVKRTGEKVFLECVQDMDHENMFWYRQDPGLGLRLIYFSYDVKMKEKGDIPEGYSVSREKKERFSLILESASTNQTSMYLCASNTNYEQYFGPGTRLTVT.

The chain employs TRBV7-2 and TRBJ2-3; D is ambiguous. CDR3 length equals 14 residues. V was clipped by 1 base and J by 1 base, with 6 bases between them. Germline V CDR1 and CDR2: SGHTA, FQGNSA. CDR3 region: CASSLEDGTDTQYF. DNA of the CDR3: TGTGCCAGCAGCTTAGAAGACGGCACAGATACGCAGTATTTT.